These 13 T cell receptor beta chains came from one sample sequenced in a study of T cell responses to AZD1222 COVID-19 vaccine. The assay was immunoSEQ multiplex PCR, and TCRdb's table has in-frame clones only and misses some. Among about 83,000 clones listed, approximately 90% were seen once. Sample: peripheral blood, taken on day 0 of AZD1222 vaccination. These receptors were obtained from an adult in good health.

The chain carries TRBV28 and TRBJ1-1; tentatively, D is TRBD1 (5 bases). The CDR3 runs 15 residues. The germline V gene encodes CDR1 MDHEN and CDR2 SYDVKM. V shed 4 bases and J shed 4 bases, with 16 bases lying between them. The CDR3 reads CASSYLSGKGTEAFF. Here the CDR3 DNA reads TGTGCCAGCAGTTATTTGTCAGGGAAGGGCACTGAAGCTTTCTTT. The full variable domain, rest sourced from reference TRBV28 and TRBJ1-1, is DVKVTQSSRYLVKRTGEKVFLECVQDMDHENMFWYRQDPGLGLRLIYFSYDVKMKEKGDIPEGYSVSREKKERFSLILESASTNQTSMYLCASSYLSGKGTEAFFGQGTRLTVV.

The chain combines TRBV28 with TRBJ1-4; D not resolved. From germline, CDR1 is MDHEN and CDR2 SYDVKM. The length of the CDR3 is 16 residues. Trimming pared 4 bases from V and 7 bases from J, leaving 19 bases between. CDR3 DNA: TGTGCCAGCAGTTCCCCCCCCGGGGAAGCGGGTGAAAAACTGTTTTTT. Protein sequence: CASSSPPGEAGEKLFF.

This rearrangement joins TRBV7-3 to TRBJ1-1, with unresolved D. The V end lost 2 bases, the J end lost 3 bases, and 7 bases lay between the germline ends. This CDR3 has 13 amino acids. CDR1 and CDR2 (germline): SGHTA, FQGTGA. CDR3 region: CASSLRADTEAFF. The CDR3 DNA is TGTGCCAGCAGCTTACGGGCTGACACTGAAGCTTTCTTT. Drawing the rest from reference TRBV7-3 and TRBJ1-1, the complete variable domain is GAGVSQTPSNKVTEKGKYVELRCDPISGHTALYWYRQSLGQGPEFLIYFQGTGAADDSGLPNDRFFAVRPEGSVSTLKIQRTERGDSAVYLCASSLRADTEAFFGQGTRLTVV.

V usage is TRBV5-4 and J usage is TRBJ1-1; D gene ambiguous. The germline V gene has CDR1 SGHNT and CDR2 YYREEE (reference sequence). The CDR3 runs 11 residues. The V gene lost 4 bases and the J gene lost 3 bases, with 4 bases spanning the gap. The CDR3 here is CASSHDTEAFF. In DNA form, the CDR3 reads TGTGCCAGCAGCCACGACACTGAAGCTTTCTTT.

In its sample, this clone was seen once. This sequence joins TRBV19 and TRBJ1-2, with D unclear. CDR1 is LNHDA and CDR2 is SQIVND in the germline V gene (reference sequence). The CDR3 consists of 15 residues. Trimming removed 6 bases at V and 0 bases at J, with 14 bases between. The CDR3 spells CASSLDWGTNYGYTF. Here the CDR3 DNA reads TGTGCCAGTAGCCTCGACTGGGGAACTAACTATGGCTACACCTTC.

The chain links TRBV9 to TRBJ1-3; the match to TRBD1 covers 7 bases. The CDR3 loop spans 15 amino acids. V was pared by 3 bases and J by 0 bases, with 3 bases of the junction left unmatched. The germline V gene has CDR1 SGDLS and CDR2 YYNGEE. The CDR3 is CASSARDSSGNTIYF. The CDR3 nucleotides read TGTGCCAGCAGCGCGAGGGACAGCTCTGGAAACACCATATATTTT.

The chain couples TRBV9 to TRBJ2-7; D gene uncertain. Looked up from germline, CDR1 is SGDLS and CDR2 is YYNGEE. V gave up 0 bases and J gave up 1 base, with 8 bases separating them. The CDR3 consists of 14 residues. The CDR3 region has the DNA TGTGCCAGCAGCGTAGACGTTGGATCCTACGAGCAGTACTTC. This encodes CASSVDVGSYEQYF. Full variable domain (missing parts from reference TRBV9 and TRBJ2-7): DSGVTQTPKHLITATGQRVTLRCSPRSGDLSVYWYQQSLDQGLQFLIQYYNGEERAKGNILERFSAQQFPDLHSELNLSSLELGDSALYFCASSVDVGSYEQYFGPGTRLTVT.

The CDR3 spells CASSYDRDQQYF. The CDR3 bases are TGTGCCAGCAGCTACGACAGGGACCAGCAGTACTTC. The rearrangement uses TRBV5-4 and TRBJ2-7; 7 nucleotides agree with TRBD1. V lost 3 bases to trimming and J lost 8 bases; unmatched junction nucleotides: 5. The CDR3 consists of 12 residues. Looked up from germline, CDR1 is SGHNT and CDR2 is YYREEE (reference sequence).

J is TRBJ2-2 and V is TRBV6-5, with 8 positions matching TRBD1. CDR1 is MNHEY and CDR2 is SVGAGI in the germline V gene. The CDR3 totals 13 residues. V was pared by 6 bases and J by 6 bases, with 3 bases of the junction left unmatched. CDR3 sequence (DNA): TGTGCCAGCAGCCCCAGGGGGCCCGGGGAGCTGTTTTTT. Protein sequence: CASSPRGPGELFF.

This chain connects TRBV30 to TRBJ2-2; no clear D gene. Per the germline V gene, CDR1 is GTSNPN and CDR2 is SVGIG (reference sequence). Trimming removed 3 bases at V and 0 bases at J, with 11 bases between. The CDR3 loop spans 15 amino acids. CDR3 protein: CAWREGYANTGELFF. CDR3 bases: TGTGCCTGGAGGGAAGGGTACGCGAACACCGGGGAGCTGTTTTTT.

As DNA, the CDR3 is TGTGCCAGTGGGGGGCTTAGCGAGCAGTACTTC. Protein product: CASGGLSEQYF. The chain recombines TRBV19 with TRBJ2-7; the D gene could be TRBD1 or TRBD2 (6 bases each). The CDR3 loop spans 11 amino acids. The V end was cut by 8 bases, the J end by 6 bases, with 11 bases between. Germline-derived CDR1 and CDR2 are LNHDA and SQIVND (reference sequence).

This clone was picked up one time. The chain uses TRBV2 and TRBJ2-6; no clear D. Germline assignment: CDR1 SNHLY and CDR2 FYNNEI. The V end lost 7 bases, the J end lost 1 base, and 14 bases lay between the germline ends. This CDR3 has 16 amino acids. The CDR3 DNA follows: TGTGCCAGCACTGGACGCCTGGGGTCTGGGGCCAACGTCCTGACTTTC. Its translation is CASTGRLGSGANVLTF.

The J gene is TRBJ1-2, the V gene TRBV19; D not resolved. The V end lost 6 bases, the J end lost 2 bases, and 13 bases lay between the germline ends. Germline lookup yields CDR1 LNHDA and CDR2 SQIVND (reference sequence). The CDR3 runs to 14 residues. The CDR3 bases are TGTGCCAGTAGCCCGGAGTCGTCAAACTATGGCTACACCTTC. As protein: CASSPESSNYGYTF.